This T cell receptor beta chain is from a study of CD8+ T cells in alopecia areata. TCR sequencing used cDNA made by reverse transcription of extracted RNA. Method: immunoSEQ multiplex PCR; TCRdb's copy keeps in-frame clones and lacks some. Among fewer than 150,000 clones listed, roughly four fifths were seen once. As regards this clone: The antigen is unknown.

V shed 3 bases, J shed 3 bases, and the junction held 5 bases outside the gene matches. There are 14 residues in the CDR3. CDR1 is MGHRA, CDR2 YSYEKL, per germline. Specified treatment: oral pan-JAK inhibitor, 5-10 mg twice daily. Specimens obtained from alopecia areata patients comprised lesional scalp punch biopsies and peripheral blood. The study, taken as a whole, reports: Across lesional scalp, and particularly alopecia totalis/universalis, clonality surpassed that of normal scalp.

V and J are TRBV4-1 and TRBJ2-7; 7 positions match TRBD1. Sequences were derived from CD8+ T cells sorted from blood, sampled at week 4, from a patient treated with tofacitinib. The sequence was obtained from a human donor with alopecia areata. This chain's CDR3 is CASSQSTGNYEQYF. The CDR3 DNA reads TGCGCCAGCAGCCAGTCGACAGGGAACTACGAGCAGTACTTC.